This T cell receptor beta chain is drawn from a study of blood T cell repertoires in COVID-19. Whole-study context: PBMCs, B-cell-depleted T cells, or T cells were the source of the cDNA or gDNA that made up the material.

Clones were sequenced by immunoSEQ multiplex PCR, and TCRdb holds only the in-frame ones, with some missing. Among some 490,000 clones listed, about 85% were seen once. The germline CDR1 and CDR2 sequences are PRHDT and FYEKMQ (reference sequence). The CDR3 sequence is 17 residues long. Losses at the gene ends were 1 base for V and 4 bases for J; bases not matched to a gene: 6. The chain has TRBV13 and TRBJ2-2; 10 positions match TRBD1. This TCR was recovered from a woman aged 60-75 years who had recovered from COVID-19. The material sequenced was PBMCs or T cells enriched from blood (not recorded which). The DNA for the CDR3 is TGTGCCAGCAGCTTAGACCCCGGGACAGGGGCCACCGGGGAGCTGTTTTTT. Protein sequence: CASSLDPGTGATGELFF.